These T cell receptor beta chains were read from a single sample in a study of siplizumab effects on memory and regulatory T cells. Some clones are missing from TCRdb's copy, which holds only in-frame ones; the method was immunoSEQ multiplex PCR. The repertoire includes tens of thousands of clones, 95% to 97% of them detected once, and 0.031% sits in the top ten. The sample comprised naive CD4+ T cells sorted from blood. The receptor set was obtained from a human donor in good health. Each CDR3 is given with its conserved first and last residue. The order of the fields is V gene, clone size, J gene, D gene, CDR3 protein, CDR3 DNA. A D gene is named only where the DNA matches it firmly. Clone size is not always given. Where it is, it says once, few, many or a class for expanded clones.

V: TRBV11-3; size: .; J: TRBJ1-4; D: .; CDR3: CASSPNRDENEKLFF; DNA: TGTGCCAGCAGCCCTAACAGGGATGAGAATGAAAAACTGTTTTTT
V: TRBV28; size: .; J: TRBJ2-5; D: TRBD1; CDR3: CASSPRGPGQEIEETQYF; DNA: TGTGCCAGCAGTCCTAGGGGCCCGGGACAGGAGATCGAAGAGACCCAGTACTTC
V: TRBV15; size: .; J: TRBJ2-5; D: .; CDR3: CATSRAQETQYF; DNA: TGTGCCACCAGCAGGGCCCAAGAGACCCAGTACTTC
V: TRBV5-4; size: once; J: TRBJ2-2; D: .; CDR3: CASSLVQNTGELFF; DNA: TGTGCCAGCAGCTTGGTACAGAACACCGGGGAGCTGTTTTTT
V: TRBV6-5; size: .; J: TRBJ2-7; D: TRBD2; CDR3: CASSSLGGGPREQYF; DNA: TGTGCCAGCAGCTCCCTGGGCGGGGGGCCCCGGGAGCAGTACTTC
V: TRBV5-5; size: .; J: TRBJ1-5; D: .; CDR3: CASNPDSYNQPQHF; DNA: TGTGCCAGCAACCCGGACAGCTACAATCAGCCCCAGCATTTT
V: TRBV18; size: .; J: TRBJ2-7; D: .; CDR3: CASSSLGGYYEQYF; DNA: TGTGCCAGCTCATCCTTAGGCGGGTACTACGAGCAGTACTTC
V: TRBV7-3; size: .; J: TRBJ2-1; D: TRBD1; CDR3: CASSLLGQGISNEQFF; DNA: TGTGCCAGCAGCTTACTGGGACAGGGAATATCTAATGAGCAGTTCTTC
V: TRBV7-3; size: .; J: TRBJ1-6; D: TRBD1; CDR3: CASSLTGMDSPLHF; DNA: TGTGCCAGCAGCCTGACAGGGATGGATTCACCCCTCCACTTT
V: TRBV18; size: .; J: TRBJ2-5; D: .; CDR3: CASSAGETQYF; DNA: TGTGCCAGTTCAGCCGGAGAGACCCAGTACTTC
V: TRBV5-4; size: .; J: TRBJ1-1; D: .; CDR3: CASSRDSNTEAFF; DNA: TGTGCCAGCAGCAGGGACTCGAACACTGAAGCTTTCTTT
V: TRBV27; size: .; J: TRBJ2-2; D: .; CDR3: CASSLRGMGGELFF; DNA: TGTGCCAGCAGTTTAAGGGGTATGGGCGGGGAGCTGTTTTTT
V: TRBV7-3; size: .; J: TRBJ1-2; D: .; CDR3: CASSLIWGASYGYTF; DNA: TGTGCCAGCAGCTTAATTTGGGGGGCCTCCTATGGCTACACCTTC
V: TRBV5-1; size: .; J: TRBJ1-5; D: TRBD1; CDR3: CASSLKPGQGNQPQHF; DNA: TGCGCCAGCAGCTTGAAGCCGGGACAGGGCAATCAGCCCCAGCATTTT
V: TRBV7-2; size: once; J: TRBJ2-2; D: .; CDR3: CASSSLQGFATGELFF; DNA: TGTGCCAGCAGCTCTCTACAGGGATTTGCGACCGGGGAGCTGTTTTTT
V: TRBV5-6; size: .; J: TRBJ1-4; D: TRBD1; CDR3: CASSLGQGLNEKLFF; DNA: TGTGCCAGCAGCTTGGGACAGGGCCTTAATGAAAAACTGTTTTTT